The 32 T cell receptor beta chains presented below share a single source sample, sequenced in a study of CD8 T cells in cerebrospinal fluid in Alzheimer's disease. Each CDR3 protein gets one entry in TCRdb, which reprocessed the 10x single-cell sequencing reads and gives no DNA. The sample shows over a thousand distinct CDR3 sequences, and roughly 11% sits with its ten largest clones. The source material was cerebrospinal fluid. The receptors stem from a human donor with mild cognitive impairment.

The chain joins TRBV28 to TRBJ1-1. The CDR3 sequence is 11 residues long. Germline V lookup: CDR1 MDHEN, CDR2 SYDVKM. CDR3 sequence: CASTGNTEAFF.

Its frequency marks this clonotype as medium-sized. The chain carries TRBV7-8 and TRBJ2-5; without DNA, the TCRdb call of TRBD2 cannot be checked. The CDR3 length is 14 residues. CDR1 is SGHVS, CDR2 FQNEAQ, per germline. The CDR3 loop reads CASLTEAAQETQYF.

This clonotype is classed as large by frequency. The J gene is TRBJ2-3, the V gene TRBV10-3. The CDR3 is 12 amino acids. Looked up from germline, CDR1 is ENHRY and CDR2 is SYGVKD. CDR3 in amino acids: CAIRDNTDTQYF.

This clonotype is classed as medium-sized by frequency. Here the CDR3 reads CASSEPKARVNTEAFF. The chain employs TRBV9 and TRBJ1-1. CDR1 SGDLS and CDR2 YYNGEE come from the germline V gene. The length of the CDR3 is 16 residues.

This clonotype is labeled medium-sized based on frequency. This chain uses TRBV6-1 with TRBJ1-2. From germline, CDR1 is MNHNS and CDR2 SASEGT. The CDR3 spans 13 residues. This CDR3 reads CASSEQINYGYTF.

This clonotype is identified as medium-sized from frequency. The chain is built from TRBV20-1 and TRBJ2-7; TCRdb selects TRBD2, and the lack of DNA leaves this call unchecked. The germline V gene has CDR1 DFQATT and CDR2 SNEGSKA (reference sequence). The length of the CDR3 is 14 residues. CDR3 in amino acids: CSAKPSGGSYEQYF.

The genes are TRBV27 and TRBJ1-4; TCRdb lists TRBD1, though no DNA is available to test this call. The CDR3 contains 15 residues. CDR1 is MNHEY and CDR2 is SMNVEV in the germline V gene (reference sequence). CDR3 sequence: CASSFVSTGVEKLFF.

Its frequency marks this clonotype as large. J is TRBJ2-2 and V is TRBV5-1; TCRdb's assignment of TRBD1 cannot be checked, as there is no DNA. The CDR3 loop spans 17 amino acids. The germline V gene has CDR1 SGHRS and CDR2 YFSETQ. The CDR3 sequence: CASSSSGTGLNTGELFF.

This clonotype is identified as medium-sized from frequency. This chain links TRBV2 with TRBJ1-6. CDR3 length equals 12 residues. Germline V gene sequence: CDR1 SNHLY, CDR2 FYNNEI. This CDR3 reads CASSEPGATLHF.

This clonotype is identified as medium-sized from frequency. This rearrangement joins TRBV6-5 to TRBJ1-2; absent DNA, TCRdb's TRBD1 call cannot be checked. This CDR3 is built from 13 residues. Germline V gene lookup returns CDR1 MNHEY and CDR2 SVGAGI. CDR3 region: CASMGTGPGGYTF.

This clonotype is deemed medium-sized by its frequency. The V gene is TRBV19, the J gene TRBJ1-2. The CDR3 runs to 16 residues. Germline CDR1 reads LNHDA; CDR2 reads SQIVND (reference sequence). CDR3 loop: CASSKVPAEKLYGYTF.

This clonotype shows up as medium-sized by frequency. CDR3 loop: CASSHEWDSSYNSPLHF. This sequence joins TRBV4-3 and TRBJ1-6; absent DNA, TCRdb's TRBD1 call cannot be checked. CDR3 length: 17 residues. Germline CDR1 and CDR2: LGHNA and YSLEER.

This clonotype registers medium-sized (0.01 to 0.1%) by frequency. The J gene is TRBJ2-1, the V gene TRBV9. The CDR3 extends over 11 amino acids. From germline, CDR1 is SGDLS and CDR2 YYNGEE. The CDR3: CASSVGAEQFF.

Considering frequency, this clonotype is medium-sized (0.01 to 0.1%). Here the CDR3 reads CASSLISETQYF. V and J are TRBV28 and TRBJ2-5. CDR1 is MDHEN and CDR2 is SYDVKM in the germline V gene. This CDR3 comprises 12 residues. The entire variable domain, with the rest obtained from reference TRBV28 and TRBJ2-5, is as follows: DVKVTQSSRYLVKRTGEKVFLECVQDMDHENMFWYRQDPGLGLRLIYFSYDVKMKEKGDIPEGYSVSREKKERFSLILESASTNQTSMYLCASSLISETQYFGPGTRLLVL.

This clonotype is classed as medium-sized by frequency. This chain links TRBV3-1 with TRBJ2-7; TCRdb lists TRBD2, though no DNA is available to test this call. The CDR3 sequence is 16 residues long. Germline assignment: CDR1 LGHDT and CDR2 YNNKEL (reference sequence). CDR3 amino acids: CASSQGRSAFGYEQYF.

This clonotype registers medium-sized by frequency. V is TRBV29-1 and J is TRBJ1-1; TCRdb's D call of TRBD1 is untestable without DNA. Germline CDR1 is SQVTM and CDR2 is ANQGSEA. The CDR3 loop spans 13 amino acids. CDR3: CSVTGTGDTEAFF.

According to its frequency, this clonotype is medium-sized. The CDR3 sequence is CAIRRTEGTDTQYF. The V and J genes are TRBV10-3 and TRBJ2-3; checking the TCRdb D call of TRBD1 is not possible without DNA. Germline loops: CDR1 ENHRY, CDR2 SYGVKD. This CDR3 region has 14 residues.

The chain uses TRBV5-4 and TRBJ2-5; the TCRdb D gene call, TRBD2, has no DNA to confirm it. CDR3 length equals 14 residues. Germline values: CDR1 SGHNT, CDR2 YYREEE (reference sequence). CDR3 protein: CASRGASGGETQYF.

This clonotype is classed as medium-sized by frequency. The chain carries TRBV29-1 and TRBJ1-2. This CDR3 spans 13 amino acids. Germline V gene data show CDR1 as SQVTM and CDR2 as ANQGSEA. The CDR3 protein is CSVDSGRAYGYTF. Filled out from reference TRBV29-1 and TRBJ1-2, the complete variable domain reads SAVISQKPSRDICQRGTSLTIQCQVDSQVTMMFWYRQQPGQSLTLIATANQGSEATYESGFVIDKFPISRPNLTFSTLTVSNMSPEDSSIYLCSVDSGRAYGYTFGSGTRLTVV.

This clonotype counts as medium-sized by frequency. The V gene is TRBV11-2, the J gene TRBJ2-1; TCRdb names TRBD2, which stays unverified in the absence of DNA. The CDR3 loop spans 15 amino acids. CDR1 is SGHAT, CDR2 FQNNGV, per germline. The CDR3 loop is CASSRRESREDEQFF.

This clonotype is deemed large by its frequency. The chain recombines TRBV5-5 with TRBJ1-1. This CDR3 contains 12 residues. The germline gives CDR1 SGHKS, CDR2 YYEKEE (reference sequence). The CDR3 loop is CASSFHNTEAFF. The entire variable domain, with the rest obtained from reference TRBV5-5 and TRBJ1-1, is as follows: DAGVTQSPTHLIKTRGQQVTLRCSPISGHKSVSWYQQVLGQGPQFIFQYYEKEERGRGNFPDRFSARQFPNYSSELNVNALLLGDSALYLCASSFHNTEAFFGQGTRLTVV.

By frequency, this clonotype registers large. This chain uses TRBV11-2 with TRBJ2-2. The CDR3 loop spans 16 amino acids. Germline V gene sequence: CDR1 SGHAT, CDR2 FQNNGV. CDR3 residues: CASSFATGANTGELFF.

This clonotype ranks as large in terms of frequency. V gene TRBV12-2 combines with J gene TRBJ1-3; lacking DNA, the TRBD1 call made by TCRdb goes unchecked. TRBV12-2 is recorded as a pseudogene. CDR3 size: 15 residues. CDR3 region: CASRLATGSGNTIYF.

The chain is built from TRBV12-3 or TRBV12-4 and TRBJ1-1; with no DNA, the TCRdb D assignment of TRBD1 cannot be verified. There are 14 residues in the CDR3. CDR3 sequence: CASSFGQGNTEAFF.

In terms of frequency, this clonotype is medium-sized. This chain joins TRBV24-1 and TRBJ2-3; TCRdb's D call, TRBD1, is unchecked because there is no DNA. This CDR3 has 15 amino acids. Germline V gene lookup returns CDR1 KGHDR and CDR2 SFDVKD. CDR3 protein: CATSDVGGNTDTQYF.

This clonotype is identified as large from frequency. The chain uses TRBV6-2 or TRBV6-3 and TRBJ1-1. CDR1 is MNHEY and CDR2 is SVGEGT in the germline V gene. The CDR3 is 17 residues long. CDR3 in amino acids: CASSPRPRLRVNTEAFF.

According to its frequency, this clonotype is medium-sized. The chain combines TRBV6-1 with TRBJ2-1; TCRdb outputs TRBD1, but without DNA this stays unchecked. This CDR3 region has 15 residues. Germline V gene sequence: CDR1 MNHNS, CDR2 SASEGT. CDR3 residues: CASRPGWGVYNEQFF.

This clonotype is labeled medium-sized based on frequency. The chain couples TRBV5-4 to TRBJ2-4. The CDR3 runs to 13 residues. Germline V gene data show CDR1 as SGHNT and CDR2 as YYREEE (reference sequence). CDR3 residues: CASSLGPDYIQYF.

This clonotype is classed as medium-sized by frequency. The chain has TRBV6-1 and TRBJ2-2; TCRdb lists TRBD1, though no DNA is available to test this call. CDR1 MNHNS and CDR2 SASEGT come from the germline V gene. The CDR3 is made up of 14 amino acids. The CDR3 loop is CASLRTGGTGELFF.

By frequency, this clonotype is medium-sized. This rearrangement joins TRBV5-6 to TRBJ2-5; TCRdb names TRBD2, which stays unverified in the absence of DNA. Germline CDR1 is SGHDT and CDR2 is YYEEEE. The CDR3 spans 15 residues. This CDR3 is CASSLRQGIQETQYF.

By frequency, this clonotype is medium-sized. This rearrangement joins TRBV7-8 to TRBJ2-2; TCRdb gives TRBD2 as the D gene, but with no DNA this cannot be confirmed. The CDR3 runs 14 residues. Germline V CDR1 and CDR2: SGHVS, FQNEAQ. The CDR3 sequence is CASSYPSAAGELFF.

This clonotype is classed as medium-sized by frequency. The rearrangement joins TRBV15 to TRBJ2-7. In germline, CDR1 is LNHNV, CDR2 YYDKDF (reference sequence). The CDR3 is 15 amino acids. CDR3 amino acids: CATSRGRMMTYEQYF.